This T cell receptor (beta chain) comes out of a study of lymphopenia after photon versus proton radiotherapy. The length of the CDR3 is 15 residues. Of note for this clone: Its specificity is not known.

Assay used: immunoSEQ multiplex PCR; TCRdb lists only in-frame clones, some missing. This table holds about 83,000 clones, around four fifths found once. General study findings and limits: In patients who died, overall survival fell as post-nadir TCR diversity dropped more. Only patients who died were analyzed for survival; proton advantage is unproven.

The chain couples TRBV21-1 to TRBJ2-7; TRBD2 is taken as the D call from the table, unchecked against the DNA. TRBV21-1 is an annotated pseudogene. Specimen: peripheral blood, collected from a patient treated with proton-based radiotherapy. This receptor was taken from a man aged 55 to 70 with pancreatic cancer. The chain's CDR3 is CASSKETPGDHEQYF. The CDR3 DNA is TGTGCCAGCAGCAAAGAGACCCCGGGTGACCACGAGCAGTACTTC.